The 27 T cell receptor beta chains in this list originate from one sample, sequenced in a study of T cell repertoires in cytomegalovirus infection. These receptors' antigens are unknown. TCRdb reanalysed the reads using MiXCR and keeps one entry per CDR3 protein. The sample lists 640,000 or so distinct CDR3 sequences; around a third were seen once. Sequenced material: cultured PBMCs, taken from culture after CMV antigen stimulation. The origin of the receptors is a human donor in good health (CMV status not recorded). Some clones in this sample may be carry-over from other donors' samples.

This chain uses TRBV19 with TRBJ2-1; 11 positions agree with TRBD2. Germline V gene sequence: CDR1 LNHDA, CDR2 SQIVND (reference sequence). This CDR3 is 14 amino acids long. Losses at the gene ends were 5 bases for V and 8 bases for J; bases not matched to a gene: 5. The CDR3 DNA is TGTGCCAGTAGTCTGGGACTAGCGGCTTATGAGCAGTTCTTC. Its translation: CASSLGLAAYEQFF.

The V gene is TRBV24-1, the J gene TRBJ2-4, with D perhaps matching TRBD2 (5 bases). The CDR3 extends over 17 amino acids. Trimming pared 0 bases from V and 5 bases from J, leaving 16 bases between. CDR1 is KGHDR, CDR2 SFDVKD, per germline. CDR3 amino acids: CATSDLFPNQRENIQYF. CDR3 DNA sequence: TGTGCCACCAGTGATTTGTTTCCCAACCAGAGGGAAAACATTCAGTACTTC.

As for this clonotype: Because it lacks the conserved phenylalanine or tryptophan at the end, this CDR3 is likely a read error. The rearrangement links TRBV7-6 to TRBJ2-5; TRBD1 agrees at 8 bases. J gave up 2 bases and V 1 base, and 3 bases lay outside the gene matches. Germline CDR1 SGHVS, CDR2 FNYEAQ. This CDR3 is 15 amino acids long. CDR3: CASSLVTGGQETQYC. DNA for the CDR3: TGTGCCAGCAGCTTAGTAACAGGGGGTCAAGAGACCCAGTACTGC.

The chain recombines TRBV18 with TRBJ2-5; TRBD2 matches at 14 bases. V gave up 3 bases and J gave up 4 bases; unmatched junction bases: 7. CDR1 KGHSH and CDR2 LQKENI come from the germline V gene. There are 17 residues in the CDR3. DNA for the CDR3: TGTGCCAGCTCACCTGGGACTAGCGGGAGCTCAAGAGAGACCCAGTACTTC. Translating it yields CASSPGTSGSSRETQYF.

This rearrangement joins TRBV6-5 to TRBJ2-1; D not resolved. Trimming pared 7 bases from V and 5 bases from J, leaving 15 bases between. This CDR3 spans 14 amino acids. Germline assignment: CDR1 MNHEY and CDR2 SVGAGI. In DNA, the CDR3 is TGTGCCAGCAAGGGCCCCACTCCCAACAATGAGCAGTTCTTC. Translating it yields CASKGPTPNNEQFF.

This clonotype was detected a few times. The chain carries TRBV6-1 and TRBJ2-3; possibly TRBD2 for D (5 bases). This CDR3 is 15 amino acids long. Per germline, CDR1 MNHNS and CDR2 SASEGT. The V and J ends lost 4 bases and 4 bases respectively, with 15 bases between them. The CDR3 DNA reads TGTGCCAGCAGTGGTACTAGTGTTTCCTCAGATACGCAGTATTTT. Translation gives CASSGTSVSSDTQYF.

The chain joins TRBV30 to TRBJ2-1; D gene unclear. Trimming took 6 bases from V and 9 from J, leaving 21 bases between them. This CDR3 spans 14 amino acids. In germline, CDR1 is GTSNPN, CDR2 SVGIG (reference sequence). CDR3 sequence (DNA): TGTGCCTGCGATCGCGCCTTCGCAAGTGGTGAGCAGTTCTTC. It translates to CACDRAFASGEQFF.

This clonotype was counted a few times. The J gene is TRBJ2-7, the V gene TRBV7-9, with D possibly being TRBD1 (5 bases). The length of the CDR3 is 12 residues. The V gene lost 5 bases and the J gene lost 11 bases, with 16 bases spanning the gap. CDR1 SEHNR and CDR2 FQNEAQ come from the germline V gene (reference sequence). The CDR3: CASSPFTREEYF. The CDR3, as DNA: TGTGCCAGCAGCCCCTTCACCAGGGAAGAGTACTTC.

The chain recombines TRBV29-1 with TRBJ2-2, with D possibly TRBD1 on 6 matching bases. The CDR3 sequence is 12 residues long. V gave up 7 bases and J gave up 3 bases, with 9 bases separating them. The V gene's germline CDR1 is SQVTM and CDR2 ANQGSEA. CDR3: CSGGQHTGELFF. In DNA, the CDR3 is TGCAGCGGAGGACAGCACACCGGGGAGCTGTTTTTT.

This clonotype came up once. The junction and the germline gene differ at one end; a read error may be behind it. V usage is TRBV7-9 and J usage is TRBJ2-7; 7 nucleotides align to TRBD2. Germline lookup yields CDR1 SEHNR and CDR2 FQNEAQ (reference sequence). The length of the CDR3 is 16 residues. CDR3 amino acids: CASNLALSSGAYEQYF. The CDR3, as DNA: TGTGCCAGCAACTTAGCTTTGTCTAGCGGAGCGTACGAGCAGTACTTC.

The V and J genes are TRBV24-1 and TRBJ2-7; D perhaps matches TRBD2 (7 bases). Trimming left V 6 bases short and J 5 bases short, with 13 bases between. Per germline, CDR1 KGHDR and CDR2 SFDVKD. This CDR3 region has 13 residues. Here the CDR3 DNA reads TGTGCCACCAGTCGGGGGGACACTCACGAGCAGTACTTC. Protein product: CATSRGDTHEQYF.

This clonotype has a count of ten or more. The chain carries TRBV7-2 and TRBJ2-4; D unresolved. The V gene's germline CDR1 is SGHTA and CDR2 FQGNSA. V lost 2 bases, J lost 0 bases, and 5 bases lay in between. The CDR3 is made up of 14 amino acids. The CDR3 DNA follows: TGTGCCAGCAGCTTACGGCTAGCCAAAAACATTCAGTACTTC. Translation gives CASSLRLAKNIQYF.

In its sample, this clonotype was seen a few times. The chain links TRBV5-1 to TRBJ2-3, with a tentative D call TRBD1 (6 bases). Trimming removed 4 bases at V and 3 bases at J, with 12 bases between. The length of the CDR3 is 14 residues. Germline V CDR1 and CDR2: SGHRS, YFSETQ. The CDR3 is CASSRQERTDTQYF. The CDR3 DNA sequence: TGCGCCAGCAGCCGACAGGAGAGGACAGATACGCAGTATTTT.

The table lists this clonotype with many counts. This chain uses TRBV7-2 with TRBJ1-3; D is unresolved. Germline V gene lookup returns CDR1 SGHTA and CDR2 FQGNSA. Trimming shortened V by 5 bases and J by 2 bases, and 7 bases separated the two germline ends. The length of the CDR3 is 13 residues. The CDR3 protein is CASSPTPGNTIYF. The CDR3 nucleotides are TGTGCCAGCAGCCCGACCCCTGGAAACACCATATATTTT.

This clonotype was detected a few times. The gene calls are TRBV6-1 and TRBJ1-2, with 7 positions matching TRBD1. V lost 6 bases to trimming and J lost 7 bases; unmatched junction nucleotides: 8. This CDR3 is 13 amino acids long. Germline CDR1 and CDR2: MNHNS and SASEGT. The chain's CDR3 is CASRRGQSGGYTF. In nucleotides, the CDR3 is TGTGCCAGCAGGAGGGGACAGTCGGGTGGCTACACCTTC.

In nucleotides, the CDR3 is TGTGCCAGCAGCTCCCGGGGCTACACCTTC. Translating gives CASSSRGYTF. The genes are TRBV7-1 and TRBJ1-2; D is unresolved. TRBV7-1 is recorded as an ORF, its role being uncertain. The CDR3 is 10 residues long. V lost 3 bases and J 8 bases, leaving 4 bases between the germline ends.

This chain uses TRBV5-4 with TRBJ2-3; D possibly corresponds to TRBD1 (6 bases). V was trimmed by 0 bases and J by 4 bases, leaving 15 bases between them. The germline V gene encodes CDR1 SGHNT and CDR2 YYREEE (reference sequence). The CDR3 loop spans 16 amino acids. The CDR3 loop is CASSLASGEYSDTQYF. The CDR3 DNA reads TGTGCCAGCAGCTTGGCGTCAGGGGAGTATTCAGATACGCAGTATTTT.

The V call is TRBV7-8, the J call TRBJ1-1; a weak D match, TRBD1 (5 bases). The CDR3 loop spans 17 amino acids. Trimming removed 2 bases at V and 6 bases at J, with 22 bases between. CDR1 and CDR2 (germline): SGHVS, FQNEAQ. The CDR3 loop reads CASSLTRVTGSLSEAFF. CDR3 nucleotides: TGTGCCAGCAGCTTAACGAGGGTAACAGGTAGTCTGTCTGAAGCTTTCTTT.

Only a few counts were recorded for this clonotype. This sequence joins TRBV20-1 and TRBJ2-1, with D uncertain. The V gene's germline CDR1 is DFQATT and CDR2 SNEGSKA (reference sequence). This CDR3 region has 13 residues. V lost 2 bases and J 3 bases, leaving 8 bases between the germline ends. Here the CDR3 reads CSARYGSYNEQFF. CDR3 coding DNA: TGCAGTGCTAGATACGGCAGCTACAATGAGCAGTTCTTC.

This clonotype has a count of ten or more. V usage is TRBV7-6 and J usage is TRBJ2-1; TRBD2 matches at 8 bases. Germline assignment: CDR1 SGHVS and CDR2 FNYEAQ. The V gene end was trimmed by 5 bases and the J gene end by 8 bases; junction bases not matched to a gene: 11. There are 15 residues in the CDR3. This CDR3 reads CASSPGFERGYEQFF. CDR3 nucleotides: TGTGCCAGCAGCCCTGGTTTCGAGCGGGGGTATGAGCAGTTCTTC.

This chain joins TRBV19 and TRBJ1-5; D is undetermined. The germline V gene has CDR1 LNHDA and CDR2 SQIVND (reference sequence). The CDR3 runs 13 residues. V was clipped by 2 bases and J by 5 bases, with 7 bases between them. The CDR3 loop is CASSISGDQPQHF. CDR3 in DNA: TGTGCCAGTAGTATATCGGGCGATCAGCCCCAGCATTTT.

In its sample, this clonotype was seen a few times. V gene TRBV19 combines with J gene TRBJ2-5; possible D gene TRBD1, 6 bases. Germline V gene data show CDR1 as LNHDA and CDR2 as SQIVND (reference sequence). The CDR3 is made up of 15 amino acids. V was cut by 4 bases and J by 0 bases, with 12 bases left in between. Here the CDR3 reads CASSRARGHQETQYF. The CDR3 region has the DNA TGTGCCAGTAGTAGGGCCAGGGGTCACCAAGAGACCCAGTACTTC.

In this sample, this clonotype turned up many times. The rearrangement links TRBV7-2 to TRBJ2-5, with D hard to call. This CDR3 has 13 amino acids. Germline V CDR1 and CDR2: SGHTA, FQGNSA. V dropped 1 base and J dropped 4 bases, with 7 bases sitting between them. The CDR3 loop reads CASSLGQAETQYF. CDR3 in DNA: TGTGCCAGCAGCTTAGGCCAGGCAGAGACCCAGTACTTC.

The J gene is TRBJ2-2, the V gene TRBV5-1; D possibly corresponds to TRBD1 (6 bases). Looked up from germline, CDR1 is SGHRS and CDR2 is YFSETQ. V was cut by 3 bases and J by 2 bases, with 11 bases left in between. This CDR3 region has 15 residues. CDR3 sequence (DNA): TGCGCCAGCAGCTCGCGGACAGAAAACACCGGGGAGCTGTTTTTT. It is translated as CASSSRTENTGELFF.

This clonotype appeared a single time. This CDR3 reads CASTRTEKPMEQYF. CDR3 in DNA: TGTGCCAGCACCCGGACAGAGAAGCCTATGGAGCAGTACTTC. The chain is built from TRBV12-3 or TRBV12-4 and TRBJ2-7, with D possibly being TRBD1 (6 bases). The CDR3 is made up of 14 amino acids. The V end was cut by 7 bases, the J end by 7 bases, with 20 bases between.

This clonotype was recorded a few times. The V gene is TRBV4-3, the J gene TRBJ2-1; 8 bases line up with TRBD2. V trimming: 7 bases; J trimming: 0 bases; junction bases outside the gene matches: 5. Germline V gives CDR1 LGHNA, CDR2 YSLEER. CDR3 size: 15 residues. The CDR3, as DNA: TGCGCCAGCACCCGGGGGGGCCTCTCCTACAATGAGCAGTTCTTC. This translates into CASTRGGLSYNEQFF.

As for this clonotype: This may stem from a read error, because a much larger clone lies one nucleotide away. The chain joins TRBV7-4 to TRBJ2-5, with 11 bases lining up with TRBD1. CDR3 length: 15 residues. Germline CDR1 is SGHVT and CDR2 is SQSDAQ. For the CDR3, the DNA is TGTGCCAACAGCTTAGTTGGACAGGGGGCGGAGACCCAGTACTTC. Residues: CANSLVGQGAETQYF.